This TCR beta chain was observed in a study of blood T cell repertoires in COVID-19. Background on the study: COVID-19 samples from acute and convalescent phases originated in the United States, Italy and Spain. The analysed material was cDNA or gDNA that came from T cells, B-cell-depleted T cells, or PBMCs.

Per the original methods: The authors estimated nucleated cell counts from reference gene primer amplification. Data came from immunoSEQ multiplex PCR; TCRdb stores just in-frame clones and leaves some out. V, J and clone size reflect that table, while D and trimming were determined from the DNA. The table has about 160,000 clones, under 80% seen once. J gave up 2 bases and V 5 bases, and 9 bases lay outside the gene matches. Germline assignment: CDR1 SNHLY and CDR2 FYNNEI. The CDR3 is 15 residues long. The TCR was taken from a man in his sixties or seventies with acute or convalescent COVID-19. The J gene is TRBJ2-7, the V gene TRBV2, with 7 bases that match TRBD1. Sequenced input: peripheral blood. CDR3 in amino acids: CASSQQGQATYEQYF. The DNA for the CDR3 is TGTGCCAGCAGTCAACAAGGACAGGCAACCTACGAGCAGTACTTC.